The 24 T cell receptor beta chains below all came from one sample that was sequenced in a study of radiation and T cells in renal cell carcinoma (dated by TCRdb to about 2020). The meaning of the sample's time point label: baseline pretreatment blood. The sample's treatment or condition label is to be understood as: 15 Gy SBRT to primary tumor, nephrectomy 4 weeks later. Library preparation used the immunoSEQ multiplex PCR assay. TCRdb took over this immuneACCESS table, retaining in-frame rearrangements with V and J assigned. Such tables are incomplete; in checked studies, under half of the missing clones stem from an unresolved V gene, and the remainder is unexplained. The sample yields more than 75,000 clones; 82% were counted once. More than 5.5% of the sample is in the top ten clones. The specimen comprised blood, sampled from a patient whose treatment included radiotherapy and nephrectomy. These receptor sequences come from a man in his 60s with renal cell carcinoma.

The chain carries TRBV13 and TRBJ2-3, with 9 positions matching TRBD2. After removal of 0 bases from V and 3 bases from J, the junction contained 13 bases not matched to a gene. CDR3 length: 19 residues. CDR1 is PRHDT and CDR2 is FYEKMQ in the germline V gene (reference sequence). CDR3 sequence reads: CASSLGRAGGGRGTDTQYF. Here the CDR3 DNA reads TGTGCCAGCAGCTTAGGTCGAGCGGGAGGTGGAAGGGGAACAGATACGCAGTATTTT.

This clone has just a few counts. The chain is built from TRBV4-1 and TRBJ1-5; D ambiguous. Germline V gene lookup returns CDR1 MGHRA and CDR2 YSYEKL. V was pared by 0 bases and J by 2 bases, with 2 bases between. The CDR3 is made up of 13 amino acids. The CDR3, as DNA: TGCGCCAGCAGCCAAGATGGCAATCAGCCCCAGCATTTT. It is translated as CASSQDGNQPQHF.

The genes are TRBV2 and TRBJ1-2; 8 bases align to TRBD1. The CDR3 runs 15 residues. Germline CDR1 reads SNHLY; CDR2 reads FYNNEI. V lost 5 bases to trimming and J lost 7 bases; unmatched junction nucleotides: 12. Here the CDR3 reads CASSILSGGASGYTF. CDR3 bases: TGTGCCAGCAGTATTCTCTCAGGGGGCGCTTCTGGCTACACCTTC.

The CDR3 sequence is CASSPDNYEQYF. The DNA for the CDR3 is TGCGCCAGCAGCCCCGACAACTACGAGCAGTACTTC. The chain links TRBV4-1 to TRBJ2-7; no firm D call. Trimming left V 4 bases short and J 3 bases short, with 7 bases between. This CDR3 region has 12 residues. The germline CDR1 and CDR2 sequences are MGHRA and YSYEKL.

The chain combines TRBV7-2 with TRBJ1-5; no firm D call. V was clipped by 5 bases and J by 3 bases, with 14 bases between them. The CDR3 is 15 residues long. In germline, CDR1 is SGHTA, CDR2 FQGNSA. The CDR3 bases are TGTGCCAGCAGCGCCCTGCTCGGGATCAATCAGCCCCAGCATTTT. Its protein is CASSALLGINQPQHF. The entire variable domain, with the rest obtained from reference TRBV7-2 and TRBJ1-5, is as follows: GAGVSQSPSNKVTEKGKDVELRCDPISGHTALYWYRQSLGQGLEFLIYFQGNSAPDKSGLPSDRFSAERTGGSVSTLTIQRTQQEDSAVYLCASSALLGINQPQHFGDGTRLSIL.

The rearrangement uses TRBV28 and TRBJ1-2, with 8 positions matching TRBD1. The length of the CDR3 is 14 residues. Germline trimming cut 5 bases from V and 7 bases from J; bases unmatched to any gene: 9. Germline CDR1 is MDHEN and CDR2 is SYDVKM. CDR3 coding DNA: TGTGCCAGCAGTCTAGACAGGGGAGGTCGTGGCTACACCTTC. This gives the protein CASSLDRGGRGYTF.

The gene calls are TRBV5-1 and TRBJ2-7; D may be TRBD1 or TRBD2 (5 bases each). V was pared by 4 bases and J by 1 base, with 15 bases between. The CDR3 loop spans 15 amino acids. Germline CDR1 is SGHRS and CDR2 is YFSETQ. In DNA form, the CDR3 reads TGCGCCAGCAGCCTCGAGCTAGGGGAGTCCTACGAGCAGTACTTC. It is translated as CASSLELGESYEQYF.

The V call is TRBV18, the J call TRBJ1-3; D may be TRBD1 (6 bases). The V and J ends lost 3 bases and 4 bases respectively, with 16 bases between them. Germline CDR1 is KGHSH and CDR2 is LQKENI. CDR3 length: 16 amino acids. CDR3 nucleotides: TGTGCCAGCTCACCTATCGGGGGGGCGGCCGGAAACACCATATATTTT. Translating it yields CASSPIGGAAGNTIYF. The full variable domain, with the rest looked up from reference TRBV18 and TRBJ1-3, is NAGVMQNPRHLVRRRGQEARLRCSPMKGHSHVYWYRQLPEEGLKFMVYLQKENIIDESGMPKERFSAEFPKEGPSILRIQQVVRGDSAAYFCASSPIGGAAGNTIYFGEGSWLTVV.

The chain combines TRBV10-2 with TRBJ2-3; D perhaps matches TRBD2 (5 bases). The V end was cut by 0 bases, the J end by 2 bases, with 9 bases between. CDR1 WSHSY and CDR2 SAAADI come from the germline V gene. The CDR3 contains 15 residues. CDR3 sequence reads: CASSESDFPTDTQYF. Written as DNA, the CDR3 is TGCGCCAGCAGTGAGTCGGACTTTCCCACAGATACGCAGTATTTT.

The J gene is TRBJ1-1, the V gene TRBV6-1; no clear D gene. Germline values: CDR1 MNHNS, CDR2 SASEGT. V was cut by 4 bases and J by 5 bases, with 11 bases left in between. The CDR3 contains 13 residues. The CDR3 spells CASSASGRTEAFF. The DNA for the CDR3 is TGTGCCAGCAGTGCCTCAGGAAGGACTGAAGCTTTCTTT.

This clone has just one count. V and J are TRBV18 and TRBJ1-2, with a possible D match to TRBD1 (5 bases). The CDR3 sequence is 15 residues long. Germline CDR1 is KGHSH and CDR2 is LQKENI. Trimming removed 5 bases at V and 0 bases at J, with 13 bases between. As DNA, the CDR3 is TGTGCCAGCTCAACCCGGACAACAGCTAACTATGGCTACACCTTC. Its translation is CASSTRTTANYGYTF.

This clone was found once. V gene TRBV2 combines with J gene TRBJ1-2, with a tentative D call TRBD1 (6 bases). The V gene lost 6 bases and the J gene lost 4 bases, with 15 bases spanning the gap. Germline V gene data show CDR1 as SNHLY and CDR2 as FYNNEI. CDR3 length: 14 residues. The CDR3 here is CASRRGGRAYGYTF. The DNA of the CDR3 is TGTGCCAGCAGGAGGGGGGGACGGGCCTATGGCTACACCTTC.

The rearrangement joins TRBV28 to TRBJ2-3, with 15 bases fitting TRBD2. Germline assignment: CDR1 MDHEN and CDR2 SYDVKM. With V trimmed by 3 bases and J by 1 base, 5 bases remained unmatched. This CDR3 region has 18 residues. This CDR3 is CASSFGLAGGPGTDTQYF. CDR3 coding DNA: TGTGCCAGCAGTTTTGGACTAGCGGGAGGGCCGGGCACAGATACGCAGTATTTT. The variable domain in full, completed from reference TRBV28 and TRBJ2-3, reads DVKVTQSSRYLVKRTGEKVFLECVQDMDHENMFWYRQDPGLGLRLIYFSYDVKMKEKGDIPEGYSVSREKKERFSLILESASTNQTSMYLCASSFGLAGGPGTDTQYFGPGTRLTVL.

This clone appeared a few times. The chain is built from TRBV7-9 and TRBJ2-5, with D possibly matching TRBD1 (5 bases). The CDR3 runs to 14 residues. The germline V gene encodes CDR1 SEHNR and CDR2 FQNEAQ (reference sequence). V was pared by 6 bases and J by 9 bases, with 20 bases between. CDR3 nucleotide sequence: TGTGCCAGCAGTTCAACAGGTAGCCTCGAGGCCCAGTACTTC. Its translation: CASSSTGSLEAQYF.

The rearrangement uses TRBV29-1 and TRBJ2-2, with D uncertain. Germline V gene data show CDR1 as SQVTM and CDR2 as ANQGSEA. Trimming took off 3 bases at V and 4 bases at J, with 6 bases between the two ends. The CDR3 has 12 residues. CDR3 sequence reads: CSVERFTGELFF. CDR3 nucleotide sequence: TGCAGCGTTGAGCGGTTCACCGGGGAGCTGTTTTTT.

The rearrangement joins TRBV6-1 to TRBJ1-5; a weak D match, TRBD1 (5 bases). CDR1 and CDR2 from the germline V gene are MNHNS and SASEGT. Trimming took off 8 bases at V and 3 bases at J, with 11 bases between the two ends. CDR3 length: 13 amino acids. This chain's CDR3 is CASGVTVNQPQHF. CDR3 DNA: TGTGCCAGCGGGGTGACAGTCAATCAGCCCCAGCATTTT.

The rearrangement joins TRBV11-3 to TRBJ2-5, with D perhaps TRBD2 (5 bases). Trimming removed 5 bases at V and 2 bases at J, with 12 bases between. CDR3 length equals 14 residues. Germline loops: CDR1 SGHNT, CDR2 YENEEA. In nucleotides, the CDR3 is TGTGCCAGCAGCCAAGGACTCGTTCAAGAGACCCAGTACTTC. Residues: CASSQGLVQETQYF.

The V gene is TRBV15, the J gene TRBJ2-2, with 7 bases fitting TRBD1. The CDR3 has 15 residues. Germline V gives CDR1 LNHNV, CDR2 YYDKDF (reference sequence). Trimming cost V 9 bases and J 0 bases; bases outside gene matches: 7. The CDR3 reads CATGNGQANTGELFF. In DNA form, the CDR3 reads TGTGCCACGGGAAATGGACAGGCGAACACCGGGGAGCTGTTTTTT.

The sample holds one count of this clone. This chain links TRBV6-1 with TRBJ1-2; possible D gene TRBD1, 6 bases. From germline, CDR1 is MNHNS and CDR2 SASEGT. V lost 4 bases to trimming and J lost 3 bases, with 18 bases between them. There are 16 residues in the CDR3. The CDR3 DNA sequence: TGTGCCAGCAGTGTCGCCGGGGGCGCGGATCACTATGGCTACACCTTC. Amino acids: CASSVAGGADHYGYTF.

CDR3 loop: CASSLDTSQETQYF. CDR3 DNA sequence: TGCGCCAGCAGCCTGGACACAAGCCAAGAGACCCAGTACTTC. This chain joins TRBV5-1 and TRBJ2-5, with D possibly being TRBD1 (5 bases). The CDR3 is made up of 14 amino acids. Germline values: CDR1 SGHRS, CDR2 YFSETQ. V lost 4 bases and J 1 base, leaving 11 bases between the germline ends.

A single count supports this clone. In DNA form, the CDR3 reads TGCGCCAGCAGTGATACGACTAGCGGGAGACCCTACGAGCAGTACTTC. As protein: CASSDTTSGRPYEQYF. The chain links TRBV10-1 to TRBJ2-7; 12 nucleotides agree with TRBD2. CDR1 is WNHNN, CDR2 SYGVQD, per germline (reference sequence). The CDR3 runs 16 residues. Germline trimming cut 3 bases from V and 2 bases from J; bases unmatched to any gene: 5.

V and J are TRBV4-2 and TRBJ2-2; D ambiguous. Germline V gene data show CDR1 as LGHNA and CDR2 as YNFKEQ. The CDR3 contains 15 residues. V lost 6 bases to trimming and J lost 0 bases, with 11 bases between them. The CDR3 reads CASSTRIANTGELFF. The CDR3 DNA follows: TGTGCCAGCAGTACCCGGATAGCGAACACCGGGGAGCTGTTTTTT.

This chain joins TRBV27 and TRBJ2-1; D might be TRBD2 (6 bases). Germline V gene sequence: CDR1 MNHEY, CDR2 SMNVEV (reference sequence). The CDR3 contains 16 residues. Trimming stripped 2 bases from V and 0 bases from J, with 11 bases between. CDR3 in amino acids: CASSLGGTISYNEQFF. The CDR3 bases are TGTGCCAGCAGTTTAGGGGGGACGATCTCCTACAATGAGCAGTTCTTC.

The V call is TRBV27, the J call TRBJ2-1; 7 bases are a match to TRBD1. Germline V CDR1 and CDR2: MNHEY, SMNVEV (reference sequence). This CDR3 has 14 amino acids. The ends lost 6 bases at V and 4 bases at J; junction bases unmatched: 6. This chain's CDR3 is CASSPGQYYNEQFF. CDR3 DNA: TGTGCCAGCAGCCCGGGACAGTATTACAATGAGCAGTTCTTC.